The TCR beta chain under discussion was sequenced for a study of cytomegalovirus exposure and HLA in healthy donors. Study-wide results and caveats: When analyzed later, a missense DCLRE1C variant was found to be linked to TCR beta V- and J-gene trimming. Relative to equally common others, HLA-associated TCR beta chains showed greater clonal expansion in a later analysis. Prior analysis indicated that the majority of TCR beta V segments exhibited productivity approximately 90% or approximately 30% of the time.

Germline V gene data show CDR1 as MGHRA and CDR2 as YSYEKL. This CDR3 is built from 13 residues. V lost 1 base and J lost 2, with 6 bases in between. As for this clone: Its cognate antigen is unknown.

60 Vbeta and 13 Jbeta primers were used in PCR. Here immunoSEQ multiplex PCR was the method, and the copy in TCRdb shows in-frame clones only, minus some. This sample has some 180,000 clones; over 75% occur once, and the top ten carry roughly 3%. This TCR was recovered from a woman under 40 in good health and CMV-seronegative. The chain combines TRBV4-1 with TRBJ2-7; tentatively, D is TRBD2 (6 bases). The sample consisted of PBMCs. This CDR3 reads CASSQAGAYEQYF. The CDR3 DNA reads TGCGCCAGCAGCCAAGCGGGGGCCTACGAGCAGTACTTC.